Listed here is a single T cell receptor beta chain. Its antigen is still unknown. V trimming: 7 bases; J trimming: 1 base; junction bases outside the gene matches: 11. This CDR3 comprises 17 residues. Per the germline V gene, CDR1 is MNHEY and CDR2 is SVGAGI. A second PCR of about 6 to 11 cycles used a sample-barcoded 5' primer and a J-beta primer mix. TCRdb called the 5' RACE reads again in MiXCR, with one record for every CDR3 protein. The sample lists over a million distinct CDR3 sequences, around 27% seen once, with about 0.69% in the top ten. The data are from a study of blood T cells in healthy people across ages. Points from the study as a whole: Correlation between TCR beta diversity and naive T cell percentage was strong. Per million T cells, the diversity of TCR beta decreased roughly linearly as age advanced.

The sample was also reused in another study, on T cells of mothers and their children. That paper notes: Unrelated mother-child pairs always had slightly, but never significantly, lower normalized overlap than related pairs.

The sample taken for sequencing was blood. The sequence was collected from a girl aged 2-10 years in good health. The chain joins TRBV6-5 to TRBJ2-5; 11 positions agree with TRBD2. CDR3 bases: TGTGCCAGCATTTCGACTAGCGGGGCCCATTTCCAAGAGACCCAGTACTTC. Translated: CASISTSGAHFQETQYF.